The 18 T cell receptor beta chains given below trace back to one sample, sequenced in a study of blood T cell repertoires in COVID-19. Repertoires were generated with immunoSEQ multiplex PCR, while TCRdb's copy carries only in-frame clones and drops some. This table has 150,000 to 200,000 clones, about 86% appearing once. Source material: peripheral blood. These TCRs come from a woman older than 75 in a cohort sampled during active or convalescent COVID-19.

The rearrangement links TRBV5-6 to TRBJ1-2; perhaps TRBD1 as D (6 bases). Germline-derived CDR1 and CDR2 are SGHDT and YYEEEE. V gave up 3 bases and J gave up 4 bases, with 22 bases separating them. CDR3 size: 17 residues. The CDR3 DNA sequence: TGTGCCAGCAGCTCATTCAGGGGCCACGGTTTAGGCTATGGCTACACCTTC. Translated: CASSSFRGHGLGYGYTF.

This chain uses TRBV5-8 with TRBJ2-3; the match to TRBD1 covers 8 bases. The CDR3 runs to 13 residues. Losses at the gene ends were 9 bases for V and 4 bases for J; bases not matched to a gene: 7. The germline CDR1 and CDR2 sequences are SGHTS and YDEGEE. CDR3 coding DNA: TGTGCCACAGGACAGGGCAGACCAGATACGCAGTATTTT. Translating it yields CATGQGRPDTQYF.

The table lists this clone with a count of one. Other nucleotide sequences from this sample produce the same CDR3. The chain has TRBV5-6 and TRBJ1-2; maybe TRBD1 (6 bases). The ends were cut back, 0 bases at V and 1 base at J, with 13 bases in the middle. Germline V gene lookup returns CDR1 SGHDT and CDR2 YYEEEE. This CDR3 comprises 16 residues. The DNA of the CDR3 is TGTGCCAGCAGCTTGGCAGGGCAGGGGATTAACTATGGCTACACCTTC. This codes for CASSLAGQGINYGYTF.

V gene TRBV11-2 combines with J gene TRBJ2-4; 7 bases are shared with TRBD1. The CDR3 is 18 amino acids. Germline V gene data show CDR1 as SGHAT and CDR2 as FQNNGV. The ends lost 1 base at V and 7 bases at J; junction bases unmatched: 16. The CDR3 bases are TGTGCCAGCAGCTTAGGTCCCTATAGGAGAGGGGGCAATAACATTCAGTACTTC. This codes for CASSLGPYRRGGNNIQYF.

The chain couples TRBV3-1 (or the pseudogene TRBV3-2) to TRBJ1-2, with 7 positions matching TRBD1. The CDR3 has 15 amino acids. From germline, CDR1 is LGHDT and CDR2 YNNKEL (reference sequence). The V segment lost 1 base and the J segment 2 bases; nucleotides outside the gene matches: 4. CDR3 coding DNA: TGTGCCAGCAGCCAAGCGGACAGGACAAACTATGGCTACACCTTC. This translates into CASSQADRTNYGYTF.

The table lists this clone with a count of one. The genes are TRBV3-1 (or the pseudogene TRBV3-2) and TRBJ2-3, with 8 bases matching TRBD2. V lost 4 bases to trimming and J lost 6 bases; unmatched junction nucleotides: 12. The germline CDR1 and CDR2 sequences are LGHDT and YNNKEL (reference sequence). The CDR3 has 16 amino acids. The CDR3 reads CASSPGGAILGDTQYF. The CDR3, as DNA: TGTGCCAGCAGCCCCGGGGGGGCGATACTAGGGGATACGCAGTATTTT.

The genes are TRBV10-2 and TRBJ2-3; 12 positions match TRBD2. Germline CDR1 and CDR2: WSHSY and SAAADI. CDR3 length: 16 residues. The V and J ends lost 4 bases and 4 bases, in that order; junction bases with no gene match: 6. Here the CDR3 reads CASSATSGGVADTQYF. DNA for the CDR3: TGCGCCAGCAGTGCGACTAGCGGGGGAGTGGCAGATACGCAGTATTTT.

J is TRBJ1-1 and V is TRBV7-9; D uncertain. The V end was cut by 5 bases, the J end by 4 bases, with 17 bases between. The germline V gene has CDR1 SEHNR and CDR2 FQNEAQ (reference sequence). This CDR3 spans 15 amino acids. Here the CDR3 DNA reads TGTGCCAGCAGCGAACGAGGGCTCGGAGGCACTGAAGCTTTCTTT. Its translation: CASSERGLGGTEAFF.

The CDR3 DNA sequence: TGTGCCAGCAGCCAAGAGGGACTAGCGGGAGGGCCGCACACCGGGGAGCTGTTTTTT. Translated: CASSQEGLAGGPHTGELFF. The rearrangement links TRBV3-1 (or the pseudogene TRBV3-2) to TRBJ2-2, with TRBD2 matching over 16 bases. This CDR3 spans 19 amino acids. Trimming took 0 bases from V and 3 from J; bases not matched to a gene: 4. Germline CDR1 is LGHDT and CDR2 is YNNKEL (reference sequence).

The V call is TRBV5-4, the J call TRBJ2-3, with 10 bases identical to TRBD2. This CDR3 has 15 amino acids. Germline lookup yields CDR1 SGHNT and CDR2 YYREEE (reference sequence). J lost 4 bases, V lost 1 base, and 3 bases had no gene match. Here the CDR3 DNA reads TGTGCCAGCAGCTTGTTTCTAGCGGGGGCAGATACGCAGTATTTT. Its translation: CASSLFLAGADTQYF.

The chain is built from TRBV18 and TRBJ1-5; tentative D call: TRBD1 (5 bases). The length of the CDR3 is 17 residues. V lost 0 bases and J 5 bases, leaving 17 bases between the germline ends. CDR1 and CDR2 from the germline V gene are KGHSH and LQKENI. The chain's CDR3 is CASSPPRDRGGHQPQHF. CDR3 DNA sequence: TGTGCCAGCTCACCACCCCGAGATCGGGGGGGACATCAGCCCCAGCATTTT.

The chain recombines TRBV20-1 with TRBJ2-1; the D gene is possibly TRBD1 (8 bases). The CDR3 has 10 residues. Germline V gene sequence: CDR1 DFQATT, CDR2 SNEGSKA (reference sequence). Trimming left V 5 bases short and J 15 bases short, with 14 bases between. The CDR3 protein is CSAQRDRWFF. CDR3 bases: TGCAGTGCTCAGCGGGACAGGTGGTTCTTC.

This clone came up a few times. The J gene is TRBJ1-5, the V gene TRBV12-5; 7 bases are a match to TRBD1. CDR1 is LGHNT, CDR2 FRNRAP, per germline. The CDR3 runs 16 residues. The J segment lost 3 bases and the V segment lost 6 bases, leaving 11 bases of the junction unmatched. CDR3 bases: TGTGCTAGTGGACCGCTCACGACAGGGAACAATCAGCCCCAGCATTTT. This codes for CASGPLTTGNNQPQHF.

The chain recombines TRBV5-1 with TRBJ2-6; 8 nucleotides match TRBD1. The length of the CDR3 is 18 residues. Trimming removed 1 base from V and 3 bases from J; junction bases left unmatched: 9. Germline V gene sequence: CDR1 SGHRS, CDR2 YFSETQ. CDR3 region: CASSLLPGGVGGANVLTF. The CDR3 DNA reads as TGCGCCAGCAGCTTGCTACCAGGGGGCGTCGGTGGGGCCAACGTCCTGACTTTC.

As for this clone: The germline gene is not matched at one end of the junction; a read error may be the cause. The rearrangement links TRBV15 to TRBJ2-2; D ambiguous. The germline V gene has CDR1 LNHNV and CDR2 YYDKDF (reference sequence). This CDR3 has 16 residues. The CDR3 DNA follows: TGTGCCACCAGCAGTCAGGTCGGTCTGAACATCGGGGAGCTGTTTTTT. It specifies CATSSQVGLNIGELFF.

The table lists this clone with a count of one. The chain links TRBV5-1 to TRBJ2-5, with TRBD2 matching 8 bases. Trimming at V came to 1 base and at J to 2 bases, leaving 7 bases not matched to a gene. This CDR3 has 16 amino acids. CDR1 SGHRS and CDR2 YFSETQ come from the germline V gene. The CDR3 sequence: CASSLRIAGYQETQYF. Written as DNA, the CDR3 is TGCGCCAGCAGCTTGCGGATAGCGGGATATCAAGAGACCCAGTACTTC.

The J gene is TRBJ1-6, the V gene TRBV27; unclear D gene. In germline, CDR1 is MNHEY, CDR2 SMNVEV (reference sequence). V was shortened by 5 bases and J by 7 bases, with 18 bases between the two germline ends. The CDR3 is 16 residues long. The CDR3 reads CASSLTGDLRNSPLHF. In nucleotides, the CDR3 is TGTGCCAGCAGTCTCACCGGGGATCTAAGGAATTCACCCCTCCACTTT.

V and J are TRBV5-1 and TRBJ2-3, with D maybe TRBD1 (6 bases). V was pared by 2 bases and J by 6 bases, with 10 bases between. Per the germline V gene, CDR1 is SGHRS and CDR2 is YFSETQ. This CDR3 is 13 amino acids long. In DNA, the CDR3 is TGCGCCAGCAGCTTAACAGGGTGGGATACGCAGTATTTT. This sequence encodes CASSLTGWDTQYF. The whole variable domain, remainder taken from reference TRBV5-1 and TRBJ2-3, is KAGVTQTPRYLIKTRGQQVTLSCSPISGHRSVSWYQQTPGQGLQFLFEYFSETQRNKGNFPGRFSGRQFSNSRSEMNVSTLELGDSALYLCASSLTGWDTQYFGPGTRLTVL.